This TCR beta chain was recorded in a study of regulatory T cells in long-lasting Graves disease. In building TCR beta libraries, iRepertoire HTBI primers were used together with Arm-PCR of CDR3 regions. TCRdb reprocessed the multiplex PCR reads with MiXCR, giving one entry per CDR3 protein. The sample includes some 340,000 distinct CDR3 sequences, approximately 12% seen only once; the top ten take approximately 17%. This CDR3 spans 16 amino acids. CDR1 and CDR2 from the germline V gene are LGHNT and FRNRAP. After removal of 3 bases from V and 9 bases from J, the junction contained 14 bases not matched to a gene. Time point specified: newly diagnosed GD, antithyroid drugs for less than 3 months. Extracted RNA from PBMCs served as the source of the TCR library. This same sample was also part of a study on T cells in Graves' hyperthyroidism and ophthalmopathy.

The receptor's source is a young woman with Graves disease. This chain joins TRBV12-5 and TRBJ2-1; 7 positions match TRBD2. The starting material was peripheral blood mononuclear cells (PBMCs), obtained at new diagnosis, from a patient treated with antithyroid drugs. The CDR3 is CASGFKAGNPISEQFF. CDR3 DNA sequence: TGTGCTAGTGGTTTTAAAGCGGGAAATCCCATTAGTGAGCAGTTCTTC.